The 21 T cell receptor beta chains below all came from one sample that was sequenced in a study of human T cells and chemical hapten exposure. Regarding time point: pre-sensitization, week 0. Indicated treatment: therapeutic diphenylcyclopropenone sensitization with weekly scalp DPC. TCRdb itself ran the RACE reads through MiXCR, one entry per CDR3 protein. The sample yields some 39,000 distinct CDR3 sequences, less than 9% seen once. Sequenced here: whole blood, sampled in connection with sensitization to the hapten diphenylcyclopropenone (DPC). These receptors all come from a woman aged 50 to 65 with alopecia areata. Some clones in this sample may be carry-over from other donors' samples.

The sample holds many counts of this clonotype. The chain has TRBV6-2 or TRBV6-3 and TRBJ1-5, with 7 nucleotides matching TRBD1. This CDR3 has 14 amino acids. Germline CDR1 reads MNHEY; CDR2 reads SVGEGT. The V and J ends lost 8 bases and 4 bases, in that order; junction bases with no gene match: 8. CDR3 sequence reads: CASSPGTENQPQHF. The DNA of the CDR3 is TGTGCCAGCTCTCCCGGGACAGAAAATCAGCCCCAGCATTTT.

This clonotype turned up a few times. The chain employs TRBV27 and TRBJ1-1, with 9 bases that match TRBD1. CDR3 length: 15 amino acids. Germline V gene lookup returns CDR1 MNHEY and CDR2 SMNVEV (reference sequence). J was trimmed by 4 bases and V by 3 bases; bases with no gene match: 6. The CDR3 reads CASSFGQGLSTEAFF. For the CDR3, the DNA is TGTGCCAGCAGTTTCGGACAGGGGCTGTCCACTGAAGCTTTCTTT.

This clonotype was detected many times. The CDR3 DNA follows: TGCGCCAGCAGCTTTAGCGGAAACTCCTACGAGCAGTACTTC. This gives the protein CASSFSGNSYEQYF. The chain carries TRBV5-1 and TRBJ2-7, with a possible D match to TRBD2 (6 bases). Per the germline V gene, CDR1 is SGHRS and CDR2 is YFSETQ. V was clipped by 2 bases and J by 0 bases, with 9 bases between them. CDR3 size: 14 residues. The whole variable domain, remainder taken from reference TRBV5-1 and TRBJ2-7, is KAGVTQTPRYLIKTRGQQVTLSCSPISGHRSVSWYQQTPGQGLQFLFEYFSETQRNKGNFPGRFSGRQFSNSRSEMNVSTLELGDSALYLCASSFSGNSYEQYFGPGTRLTVT.

This clonotype came up many times. The chain uses TRBV2 and TRBJ2-5; no clear D gene. Trimming shortened V by 6 bases and J by 2 bases, and 10 bases separated the two germline ends. Germline CDR1 SNHLY, CDR2 FYNNEI. The CDR3 runs 13 residues. The CDR3 coding sequence is TGTGCCAGCAGGAGAGAACTTCAAGAGACCCAGTACTTC. It codes for CASRRELQETQYF.

V gene TRBV6-5 combines with J gene TRBJ1-3, with 7 bases identical to TRBD1. This CDR3 region has 15 residues. Germline V gene data show CDR1 as MNHEY and CDR2 as SVGAGI. Trimming removed 2 bases from V and 3 bases from J; junction bases left unmatched: 4. This CDR3 is CASSYGRDSGNTIYF. For the CDR3, the DNA is TGTGCCAGCAGTTACGGGCGGGACAGTGGAAACACCATATATTTT.

The sample holds many counts of this clonotype. This chain connects TRBV7-2 to TRBJ1-6, with unresolved D. The V end was cut by 0 bases, the J end by 7 bases, with 1 base between. Germline V gene data show CDR1 as SGHTA and CDR2 as FQGNSA. This CDR3 comprises 12 residues. CDR3 residues: CASSLANSPLHF. CDR3 nucleotides: TGTGCCAGCAGCTTAGCGAATTCACCCCTCCACTTT.

This clonotype was found a few times. The CDR3 spells CASRLDRAPTDTQYF. CDR3 DNA: TGTGCCAGCAGACTAGACAGGGCACCAACAGATACGCAGTATTTT. The V and J genes are TRBV6-6 and TRBJ2-3, with 7 bases that match TRBD1. Germline V gene data show CDR1 as MNHNY and CDR2 as SVGAGI (reference sequence). J lost 3 bases, V lost 6 bases, and 9 bases had no gene match. This CDR3 has 15 residues.

Comments on this clonotype: A much larger clone differs from this one at a single base, so this may be a read error. The missing conserved phenylalanine or tryptophan at the end of this CDR3 makes a read error likely. This CDR3 reads CASSLTGAPNTEAFS. In DNA form, the CDR3 reads TGTGCCAGCAGCTTAACGGGGGCTCCGAACACTGAAGCTTTCTCT. The chain has TRBV7-9 and TRBJ1-1, with a tentative D call TRBD1 (6 bases). Deletions cut 2 bases from V and 1 base from J, with 11 bases between. The length of the CDR3 is 15 residues. Germline V CDR1 and CDR2: SEHNR, FQNEAQ (reference sequence).

There are many counts of this clonotype. This chain uses TRBV20-1 with TRBJ2-7, with D possibly called TRBD1 or TRBD2 (5 bases each). Germline V gene data show CDR1 as DFQATT and CDR2 as SNEGSKA (reference sequence). The length of the CDR3 is 12 residues. The V and J ends lost 2 bases and 5 bases respectively, with 10 bases between them. The CDR3 loop is CSARLGVHEQYF. The CDR3 DNA reads TGCAGTGCTAGATTGGGGGTACACGAGCAGTACTTC.

The chain combines TRBV5-1 with TRBJ2-7; 9 bases match TRBD1. Germline CDR1 reads SGHRS; CDR2 reads YFSETQ. This CDR3 is built from 15 residues. The junction had 5 bases not matched to a gene; V was cut back by 0 bases and J by 4 bases. In nucleotides, the CDR3 is TGCGCCAGCAGCTTGGCCGGGACAGGGAGGTACGAGCAGTACTTC. It specifies CASSLAGTGRYEQYF.

This clonotype was counted a few times. Compared with germline, one end of the junction differs, possibly owing to a read error. The chain uses TRBV19 and TRBJ1-5, with D perhaps TRBD1 (6 bases). The CDR3 totals 18 residues. Germline V gene data show CDR1 as LNHDA and CDR2 as SQIVND (reference sequence). CDR3 nucleotides: TGTGCCAGTAGTACAACTGGGACATGCGGTAGGAGCAATCGGCCCCAGCATTTT. This sequence encodes CASSTTGTCGRSNRPQHF.

DNA of the CDR3: TGTGCCAGCAGCTTAGAGTTTAGCACTGAAGCTTTCTTT. It is translated as CASSLEFSTEAFF. V is TRBV7-2 and J is TRBJ1-1; D is unresolved. Trimming took off 1 base at V and 4 bases at J, with 7 bases between the two ends. CDR3 size: 13 residues. Germline CDR1 is SGHTA and CDR2 is FQGNSA. The full variable domain, with the rest looked up from reference TRBV7-2 and TRBJ1-1, is GAGVSQSPSNKVTEKGKDVELRCDPISGHTALYWYRQSLGQGLEFLIYFQGNSAPDKSGLPSDRFSAERTGGSVSTLTIQRTQQEDSAVYLCASSLEFSTEAFFGQGTRLTVV.

The chain is built from TRBV28 and TRBJ2-5, with 10 positions matching TRBD1. Germline V gene data show CDR1 as MDHEN and CDR2 as SYDVKM. CDR3 size: 16 residues. V trimming: 5 bases; J trimming: 1 base; junction bases outside the gene matches: 7. The CDR3 here is CASSVPGQGFQETQYF. The CDR3 bases are TGTGCCAGCAGTGTACCGGGACAGGGGTTCCAAGAGACCCAGTACTTC.

This clonotype was seen many times. V and J are TRBV12-3 or TRBV12-4 and TRBJ1-5; D gene uncertain. Trimming pared 8 bases from V and 1 base from J, leaving 9 bases between. The CDR3 length is 13 residues. In nucleotides, the CDR3 is TGTGCCAGCGGGGTTTTCAGCAATCAGCCCCAGCATTTT. It specifies CASGVFSNQPQHF.

As to this clonotype: This could be a read error, since a much larger clone is one nucleotide away. The conserved final phenylalanine or tryptophan is absent from the CDR3, which likely points to a read error. The chain is built from TRBV20-1 and TRBJ2-3; the match to TRBD2 covers 8 bases. CDR3 length: 15 residues. Germline lookup yields CDR1 DFQATT and CDR2 SNEGSKA (reference sequence). V trimming: 5 bases; J trimming: 3 bases; junction bases outside the gene matches: 10. The CDR3 DNA sequence: TGCAGTGCTGCCCCGGGGAGCGGGAGAACAGATACGCAGTATTCT. Encoded protein: CSAAPGSGRTDTQYS.

CDR3 coding DNA: TGTGCCAGCAGCCCCTCGAAGACTAGCGCGAGCACAGATACGCAGTATTTT. It translates to CASSPSKTSASTDTQYF. This sequence joins TRBV3-1 and TRBJ2-3; TRBD2 aligns across 8 bases. The CDR3 runs to 17 residues. The germline gives CDR1 LGHDT, CDR2 YNNKEL (reference sequence). V lost 4 bases, J lost 0 bases, and 9 bases stayed unmatched.

As to this clonotype: Germline is not matched at one junction end, which may reflect a read error. The rearrangement joins TRBV24-1 to TRBJ2-3, with D tentatively TRBD2 (6 bases). CDR3 length equals 11 residues. Per germline, CDR1 KGHDR and CDR2 SFDVKD. Here the CDR3 DNA reads TGTGCCACCAGAGACGGGGGTACGCAGTATTTC. Protein: CATRDGGTQYF.

This clonotype appeared many times. The chain uses TRBV7-3 and TRBJ1-1; D gene uncertain. CDR3 length: 13 residues. Germline V gene data show CDR1 as SGHTA and CDR2 as FQGTGA. V was trimmed by 6 bases and J by 4 bases, leaving 12 bases between them. The CDR3 region is CASRENMGTEAFF. The CDR3 nucleotides read TGTGCCAGCAGGGAGAACATGGGCACTGAAGCTTTCTTT.

This clonotype occurred many times. This chain joins TRBV29-1 and TRBJ2-5, with 13 bases fitting TRBD2. The trim removed 5 bases at V and 6 bases at J, leaving 12 bases unmatched. The germline V gene encodes CDR1 SQVTM and CDR2 ANQGSEA. The CDR3 is 16 amino acids. CDR3 protein: CSVISGTSGDGKTQYF. As DNA, the CDR3 is TGCAGCGTTATCTCAGGGACTAGCGGGGATGGAAAGACCCAGTACTTC.

This clonotype was recorded at least ten times. The CDR3 protein is CASSPLGNPQHF. The CDR3 DNA reads as TGTGCCAGCTCACCACTGGGTAACCCCCAGCATTTT. The V call is TRBV18, the J call TRBJ1-5, with D uncertain. The germline gives CDR1 KGHSH, CDR2 LQKENI. The CDR3 covers 12 residues. The V gene lost 1 base and the J gene lost 10 bases, with 8 bases spanning the gap.

Many counts were recorded for this clonotype. The chain links TRBV2 to TRBJ2-7; 7 bases match TRBD1. The ends lost 7 bases at V and 4 bases at J; junction bases unmatched: 7. Germline V gene sequence: CDR1 SNHLY, CDR2 FYNNEI. The CDR3 covers 13 residues. CDR3 in DNA: TGTGCCAGCAAGCAGGGGGTGCCGTACGAGCAGTACTTC. It specifies CASKQGVPYEQYF.